This TCR beta chain comes out of a study of OX40 agonist ivuxolimab in advanced cancers. Looking at the study overall: The dose-escalation cohort was about 86% male, with a mean age of around 54 years, ranging roughly 20 to 90. One patient with hepatocellular carcinoma and two with cutaneous melanoma, three in all, had partial responses.

Assay used: immunoSEQ multiplex PCR; TCRdb lists only in-frame clones, some missing. This table has around 21,000 clones, roughly four fifths appearing once. This clone was recorded once. Unmatched junction bases numbered 8, after V lost 6 bases and J lost 5 bases. Germline assignment: CDR1 ENHRY and CDR2 SYGVKD. This CDR3 has 15 amino acids. Source: CD4+ or CD8+ T cells sorted from blood, taken in a trial of the OX40 agonist ivuxolimab. The TCR was taken from an adult with an advanced solid tumor such as melanoma, head and neck, liver or kidney cancer. The J gene is TRBJ2-7, the V gene TRBV10-3, with 12 bases lining up with TRBD1. In DNA, the CDR3 is TGTGCCATCAGGGACTCCGGGACAGGGGGCAACGAGCAGTACTTC. Protein: CAIRDSGTGGNEQYF.